This TCR beta chain was captured by sequencing in a study of graft-versus-host responses after intestinal transplantation. Study context: Induction with anti-thymocyte globulin, then tacrolimus and steroids for roughly three years, was given to all recipients. The study, taken as a whole, reports: Peak levels of circulating GvH clones tracked with early post-transplant HvG declines. Detection of GvH clones occurred in recipient marrow, and some had their first appearance in ileum or blood.

Concerning this clone: Its antigen is currently unknown.

Here immunoSEQ multiplex PCR was the method, and the copy in TCRdb shows in-frame clones only, minus some. The data contain under 20,000 clones, around 87% of them singletons. After removal of 7 bases from V and 7 bases from J, the junction contained 11 bases not matched to a gene. Germline lookup yields CDR1 MDHEN and CDR2 SYDVKM. This CDR3 comprises 15 residues. Bone marrow obtained following transplant was drawn from the posterior iliac crest or from another site. The chain joins TRBV28 to TRBJ1-4; 8 nucleotides match TRBD1. This material consisted of bone marrow, taken nearly 130 days after intestinal transplantation. The receptor was derived from a human patient who received an intestinal transplant, so some T cells may come from the graft donor. The CDR3 sequence: CASTPTGVRGEKLFF. In DNA form, the CDR3 reads TGTGCCAGCACTCCGACAGGGGTCCGGGGTGAAAAACTGTTTTTT. The entire variable domain, with the rest obtained from reference TRBV28 and TRBJ1-4, is as follows: DVKVTQSSRYLVKRTGEKVFLECVQDMDHENMFWYRQDPGLGLRLIYFSYDVKMKEKGDIPEGYSVSREKKERFSLILESASTNQTSMYLCASTPTGVRGEKLFFGSGTQLSVL.